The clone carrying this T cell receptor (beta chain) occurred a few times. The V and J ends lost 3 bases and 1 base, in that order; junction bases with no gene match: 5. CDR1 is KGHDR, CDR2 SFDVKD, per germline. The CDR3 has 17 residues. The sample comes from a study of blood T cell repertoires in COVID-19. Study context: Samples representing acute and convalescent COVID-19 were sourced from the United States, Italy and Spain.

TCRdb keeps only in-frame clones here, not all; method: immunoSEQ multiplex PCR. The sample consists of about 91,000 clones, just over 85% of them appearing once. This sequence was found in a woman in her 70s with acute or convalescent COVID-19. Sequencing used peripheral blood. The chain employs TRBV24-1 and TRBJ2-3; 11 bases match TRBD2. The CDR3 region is CATSDPLLAGGTDTQYF. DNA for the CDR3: TGTGCCACCAGTGATCCCCTACTAGCGGGGGGCACAGATACGCAGTATTTT.